This passage covers 26 T cell receptor beta chains from one sample sequenced in a study of cytomegalovirus exposure and HLA in healthy donors. 13 Jbeta primers and 60 Vbeta primers were used for the PCR. Assay used: immunoSEQ multiplex PCR; TCRdb lists only in-frame clones, some missing. Here the sample spans around 100,000 clones, roughly 60% being singletons. The sequencing sample was made of PBMCs. The receptors derive from a human donor in good health.

The chain links TRBV6-1 to TRBJ2-2, with TRBD2 matching over 13 bases. The junction had 2 bases not matched to a gene; V was cut back by 1 base and J by 6 bases. The CDR3 totals 16 residues. Germline V lookup: CDR1 MNHNS, CDR2 SASEGT. This chain's CDR3 is CASSEGTSGRAGELFF. The CDR3 DNA reads as TGTGCCAGCAGTGAAGGGACTAGCGGGAGAGCCGGGGAGCTGTTTTTT.

The chain employs TRBV30 and TRBJ2-5; 10 bases agree with TRBD2. The CDR3 loop spans 13 amino acids. Trimming at V came to 2 bases and at J to 11 bases, leaving 8 bases not matched to a gene. Germline values: CDR1 GTSNPN, CDR2 SVGIG (reference sequence). The CDR3 here is CAWSRLAGEKQYF. The CDR3 DNA sequence: TGTGCCTGGAGTCGTCTAGCGGGAGAAAAGCAGTACTTC.

The rearrangement uses TRBV28 and TRBJ1-1; 7 nucleotides match TRBD1. Germline values: CDR1 MDHEN, CDR2 SYDVKM. This CDR3 is built from 15 residues. The ends lost 3 bases at V and 4 bases at J; junction bases unmatched: 8. As DNA, the CDR3 is TGTGCCAGCAGTTTGATACAGGGGCGAGGCACTGAAGCTTTCTTT. It encodes CASSLIQGRGTEAFF. Combining the CDR3 with reference TRBV28 and TRBJ1-1 gives the whole variable domain DVKVTQSSRYLVKRTGEKVFLECVQDMDHENMFWYRQDPGLGLRLIYFSYDVKMKEKGDIPEGYSVSREKKERFSLILESASTNQTSMYLCASSLIQGRGTEAFFGQGTRLTVV.

The V and J genes are TRBV10-3 and TRBJ2-7; D not resolved. Germline V gives CDR1 ENHRY, CDR2 SYGVKD. The CDR3 is 15 residues long. V was shortened by 3 bases and J by 0 bases, with 12 bases between the two germline ends. CDR3 protein: CAISESQAGSYEQYF. CDR3 nucleotides: TGTGCCATCAGTGAATCCCAGGCTGGCTCCTACGAGCAGTACTTC.

This clone was detected a few times. CDR3 in DNA: TGTGCCAGCAGCTTTCAGGGGGCATCGAGCACAGATACGCAGTATTTT. This translates into CASSFQGASSTDTQYF. V usage is TRBV7-9 and J usage is TRBJ2-3, with 8 positions matching TRBD1. The length of the CDR3 is 16 residues. From germline, CDR1 is SEHNR and CDR2 FQNEAQ (reference sequence). The trim removed 3 bases at V and 0 bases at J, leaving 5 bases unmatched.

The chain has TRBV5-1 and TRBJ2-7; 9 bases map to TRBD2. V shed 3 bases, J shed 1 base, and the junction held 14 bases outside the gene matches. CDR1 and CDR2 from the germline V gene are SGHRS and YFSETQ. CDR3 length: 18 amino acids. CDR3 coding DNA: TGCGCCAGCAGCTCCCCGGGGCTAGCGGGACTCCAATCCTACGAGCAGTACTTC. Protein: CASSSPGLAGLQSYEQYF.

V is TRBV19 and J is TRBJ2-7, with TRBD2 identical over 7 bases. V lost 1 base to trimming and J lost 3 bases; unmatched junction nucleotides: 3. CDR1 and CDR2 from the germline V gene are LNHDA and SQIVND (reference sequence). This CDR3 comprises 14 residues. The CDR3 loop reads CASSIGGRVYEQYF. The CDR3 bases are TGTGCCAGTAGTATAGGAGGGAGGGTCTACGAGCAGTACTTC.

This clone was found a few times. The V call is TRBV19, the J call TRBJ2-7, with 7 bases identical to TRBD1. Germline lookup yields CDR1 LNHDA and CDR2 SQIVND (reference sequence). With 11 bases clipped from V and 3 bases from J, the junction kept 19 bases outside the gene matches. The CDR3 is made up of 16 amino acids. As DNA, the CDR3 is TGTGCCTCCCGAAAGGAGGCTTCGGACAGGTACTACGAGCAGTACTTC. Translated, it gives CASRKEASDRYYEQYF.

The V gene is TRBV30, the J gene TRBJ2-7; 9 bases are a match to TRBD1. The CDR3 has 13 amino acids. V was pared by 3 bases and J by 3 bases, with 3 bases of the junction left unmatched. CDR1 is GTSNPN and CDR2 is SVGIG in the germline V gene (reference sequence). The CDR3 coding sequence is TGTGCCTGGAGGGACAGGGGTTTCTACGAGCAGTACTTC. Translating gives CAWRDRGFYEQYF.

The chain links TRBV9 to TRBJ1-2; 8 nucleotides match TRBD1. Trimming cost V 3 bases and J 2 bases; bases outside gene matches: 15. Germline CDR1 reads SGDLS; CDR2 reads YYNGEE. The CDR3 consists of 18 residues. The CDR3 sequence: CASSAELGDRLRNYGYTF. The CDR3 DNA is TGTGCCAGCAGCGCAGAGTTGGGGGACAGGCTCAGAAACTATGGCTACACCTTC.

The gene calls are TRBV29-1 and TRBJ2-7, with 9 bases fitting TRBD1. CDR1 is SQVTM and CDR2 is ANQGSEA in the germline V gene. This CDR3 comprises 16 residues. The V segment lost 1 base and the J segment 2 bases; nucleotides outside the gene matches: 9. CDR3: CSVEGAGTGQTYEQYF. The CDR3, as DNA: TGCAGCGTTGAAGGCGCCGGGACAGGGCAAACCTACGAGCAGTACTTC.

This clone was recorded only once. V is TRBV15 and J is TRBJ2-7; 10 bases line up with TRBD1. The V segment lost 2 bases and the J segment 5 bases; nucleotides outside the gene matches: 9. Germline assignment: CDR1 LNHNV and CDR2 YYDKDF (reference sequence). This CDR3 has 16 amino acids. CDR3 residues: CATSRSWGQGRHEQYF. The CDR3 nucleotides read TGTGCCACCAGCAGATCATGGGGACAGGGGCGCCACGAGCAGTACTTC.

The sample holds a few counts of this clone. The CDR3 nucleotides are TGTGCCAGCAGTTTTAGCTCCACCGGGGAGCTGTTTTTT. This gives the protein CASSFSSTGELFF. V is TRBV6-1 and J is TRBJ2-2; D gene ambiguous. V lost 5 bases and J lost 4, with 8 bases in between. CDR1 is MNHNS, CDR2 SASEGT, per germline. The CDR3 runs to 13 residues.

Comment on this clone: The same CDR3 also results from other DNA sequences found in this sample. J is TRBJ1-1 and V is TRBV6-6; 8 nucleotides agree with TRBD1. The CDR3 has 14 residues. The ends lost 6 bases at V and 1 base at J; junction bases unmatched: 4. The germline V gene has CDR1 MNHNY and CDR2 SVGAGI (reference sequence). CDR3 residues: CASSNGQGNTEAFF. In DNA, the CDR3 is TGTGCCAGCAGCAACGGACAGGGGAACACTGAAGCTTTCTTT.

The rearrangement links TRBV6-4 to TRBJ2-1; TRBD2 might be the D (6 bases). In germline, CDR1 is MRHNA, CDR2 SNTAGT. This CDR3 has 15 residues. V gave up 5 bases and J gave up 5 bases, with 16 bases separating them. This chain's CDR3 is CASSTVGTPDNEQFF. In nucleotides, the CDR3 is TGTGCCAGCAGTACCGTCGGGACTCCCGACAATGAGCAGTTCTTC.

Turning to this clone: Other DNA sequences within the sample encode an identical CDR3. The chain has TRBV20-1 and TRBJ2-1; no firm D call. V was clipped by 3 bases and J by 5 bases, with 2 bases between them. The CDR3 is made up of 10 amino acids. CDR1 is DFQATT, CDR2 SNEGSKA, per germline (reference sequence). The CDR3 region is CSASNNEQFF. DNA of the CDR3: TGCAGTGCTAGTAACAATGAGCAGTTCTTC.

The sample holds one count of this clone. This chain links TRBV7-9 with TRBJ2-3; 7 bases are a match to TRBD2. The CDR3 contains 15 residues. Per germline, CDR1 SEHNR and CDR2 FQNEAQ (reference sequence). V trimming: 0 bases; J trimming: 2 bases; junction bases outside the gene matches: 2. As DNA, the CDR3 is TGTGCCAGCAGCTTAGCGGGGGGGACCACAGATACGCAGTATTTT. Translated, it gives CASSLAGGTTDTQYF.

The sample holds a few counts of this clone. The chain recombines TRBV2 with TRBJ2-3; 10 nucleotides line up with TRBD2. Losses at the gene ends were 8 bases for V and 4 bases for J; bases not matched to a gene: 12. From germline, CDR1 is SNHLY and CDR2 FYNNEI. The CDR3 covers 16 residues. Here the CDR3 DNA reads TGTGCCAGCTCCCGTTCTAGCGGGAGTAGTGCAGATACGCAGTATTTT. This gives the protein CASSRSSGSSADTQYF.

The chain combines TRBV28 with TRBJ2-7; 7 bases match TRBD2. Germline V lookup: CDR1 MDHEN, CDR2 SYDVKM. CDR3 length: 15 residues. V shed 1 base and J 4 bases; nucleotides not matched to a gene: 7. This CDR3 is CASSLFGGGAYEQYF. CDR3 sequence (DNA): TGTGCCAGCAGTTTATTCGGGGGAGGGGCTTACGAGCAGTACTTC.

This clone turned up a few times. This sequence joins TRBV5-4 and TRBJ2-3; D is perhaps TRBD2 (6 bases). This CDR3 has 14 residues. Germline V gene sequence: CDR1 SGHNT, CDR2 YYREEE (reference sequence). With 3 bases removed from V and 0 bases from J, the gap between germline ends came to 8 bases. The CDR3 sequence: CASSSTRSTDTQYF. CDR3 nucleotides: TGTGCCAGCAGCTCGACTAGGAGCACAGATACGCAGTATTTT.

The genes are TRBV19 and TRBJ1-2, with D perhaps TRBD1 (5 bases). CDR3 size: 12 residues. Between the trimmed V and J ends, which lost 7 bases and 6 bases, there was a span of 12 bases. Germline V CDR1 and CDR2: LNHDA, SQIVND (reference sequence). The CDR3 sequence: CASKTGGDGYTF. In DNA, the CDR3 is TGTGCCAGTAAAACAGGAGGGGATGGCTACACCTTC.

The chain combines TRBV27 with TRBJ2-1; 11 nucleotides agree with TRBD1. Germline V lookup: CDR1 MNHEY, CDR2 SMNVEV (reference sequence). J was trimmed by 7 bases and V by 5 bases; bases with no gene match: 10. This CDR3 contains 16 residues. The CDR3 sequence is CASSPSGTGGLNEQFF. Here the CDR3 DNA reads TGTGCCAGCAGTCCGTCCGGGACAGGGGGGTTAAATGAGCAGTTCTTC.

The rearrangement joins TRBV19 to TRBJ1-4; TRBD1 is a possible D gene (6 bases). Germline assignment: CDR1 LNHDA and CDR2 SQIVND (reference sequence). There are 15 residues in the CDR3. Trimming removed 4 bases from V and 4 bases from J, with 13 bases in between. CDR3 nucleotides: TGTGCCAGTAGTAGCCAAAGGACAGTTAATGAAAAACTGTTTTTT. It is translated as CASSSQRTVNEKLFF.

In nucleotides, the CDR3 is TGTGCCTGGAGCGGGGACAGGGGGCGAAGAGGAGCTTTCTTT. Translation: CAWSGDRGRRGAFF. The chain joins TRBV30 to TRBJ1-1; 12 positions agree with TRBD1. The trim removed 3 bases at V and 10 bases at J, leaving 9 bases unmatched. The CDR3 is 14 amino acids. Germline CDR1 GTSNPN, CDR2 SVGIG (reference sequence).

V usage is TRBV12-2 and J usage is TRBJ2-5; TRBD2, the table's D call, was not compared with the DNA. TRBV12-2 is a recognized pseudogene. The CDR3 runs to 18 residues. The CDR3 nucleotides are TGTGCAAGTCGCCACGACGGGGTAAGCGGGAGGTACCAAGAGACCCAGTACTTC. Translation: CASRHDGVSGRYQETQYF.

Only a few counts were recorded for this clone. The chain has TRBV19 and TRBJ2-2; unclear D gene. Trimming took 4 bases from V and 6 from J, leaving 12 bases between them. Per germline, CDR1 LNHDA and CDR2 SQIVND (reference sequence). The CDR3 contains 14 residues. In nucleotides, the CDR3 is TGTGCCAGTAGTACCCCCTATGGAGCCGGGGAGCTGTTTTTT. The encoded protein is CASSTPYGAGELFF. The entire variable domain, with the rest obtained from reference TRBV19 and TRBJ2-2, is as follows: DGGITQSPKYLFRKEGQNVTLSCEQNLNHDAMYWYRQDPGQGLRLIYYSQIVNDFQKGDIAEGYSVSREKKESFPLTVTSAQKNPTAFYLCASSTPYGAGELFFGEGSRLTVL.